A selection of T cell receptor beta chains follows, all from one sample in a study of blood T cell repertoires in COVID-19. Produced via immunoSEQ multiplex PCR; TCRdb's table is partial and in-frame only. The sample includes tens of thousands of clones, about four fifths seen only once; the top ten take over 5.5%. Sequenced sample: peripheral blood. These receptors all come from an older man with COVID-19, enrolled during active disease. The CDR3 runs from the conserved cysteine through the conserved F or W. D genes are given only for firm matches. Clone sizes are given selectively: once, few, many, or a class where the clone is expanded.

TRBV6-2/TRBV6-3	TRBJ2-1	-	few	TGTGCCAGCAGTCCATATGAGCAGTTCTTC	CASSPYEQFF
TRBV19	TRBJ1-1	-	-	TGTGCCAGTGGGGCCGGCAGGACTGAAGCTTTCTTT	CASGAGRTEAFF
TRBV6-5	TRBJ2-1	-	-	TGTGCCAGCAGCCCCCCGGGGGGCTACAGCAATGAGCAGTTCTTC	CASSPPGGYSNEQFF
TRBV7-6	TRBJ2-3	-	-	TGTGCCAGCAGCTTAAATCCTAGCTCAGATACGCAGTATTTT	CASSLNPSSDTQYF
TRBV5-6	TRBJ1-1	-	few	TGTGCCAGCAGCTGGGCGGGACTCAAGACCACTGAAGCTTTCTTT	CASSWAGLKTTEAFF
TRBV2	TRBJ2-1	-	-	TGTGCCAGCGGTCAGCTAGGCTACAATGAGCAGTTCTTC	CASGQLGYNEQFF
TRBV7-2	TRBJ2-5	TRBD2	-	TGTGCCAGCAGCTTAGTTATCGCTAGCGGGGGGCCCAGGACCCAGTACTTC	CASSLVIASGGPRTQYF
TRBV6-6	TRBJ1-2	-	-	TGTGCCAGCAGTTACTCGAACCAACAGGGTATTGATGGCTACACCTTC	CASSYSNQQGIDGYTF
TRBV7-8	TRBJ2-6	TRBD1	once	TGTGCCAGCACCCGGGGACAGGGGGACTCTGGGGCCAACGTCCTGACTTTC	CASTRGQGDSGANVLTF
TRBV2	TRBJ2-1	TRBD2	-	TGTGCCAGCACCAATAGCGGGCAGAGTGAGCAGTTCTTC	CASTNSGQSEQFF
TRBV2	TRBJ2-7	-	-	TGTGCCAGCAGTGATGCCAGTGGTCTCTACGAGCAGTACTTC	CASSDASGLYEQYF
TRBV12-3/TRBV12-4	TRBJ1-2	-	-	TGTGCCAGCAGTTTAGGCGGAAAATATGGCTACACCTTC	CASSLGGKYGYTF
TRBV6-5	TRBJ2-7	TRBD2	-	TGTGCCAGCAGACCCCCCGGGACTAGTGACTACGAGCAGTACTTC	CASRPPGTSDYEQYF
TRBV25-1	TRBJ1-3	TRBD1	-	TGTGCCAGCAGTCCACACAGGGGAAACTCTGGAAACACCATATATTTT	CASSPHRGNSGNTIYF
TRBV5-1	TRBJ2-7	TRBD1	-	TGCGCCAGCAGCTCGAACCCCGGACAGGGTGCCTACGAGCAGTACTTC	CASSSNPGQGAYEQYF
TRBV12-3/TRBV12-4	TRBJ1-2	-	-	TGTGCCAGCAGCCTAGGGACTAGGGGTGGCTACACCTTC	CASSLGTRGGYTF
TRBV12-5	TRBJ1-5	TRBD1	-	TGTGCTAGTGGGTTGACAGGGGATTCGAGACAGCCCCAGCATTTT	CASGLTGDSRQPQHF
TRBV5-5	TRBJ2-7	-	-	TGTGCCAGCATCCCAAGGTGGGACACGGACTACGAGCAGTACTTC	CASIPRWDTDYEQYF
TRBV11-3	TRBJ2-3	TRBD2	-	TGTGCCAGCAGCTTTCGACTAGCGAAGAGCACAGATACGCAGTATTTT	CASSFRLAKSTDTQYF
TRBV4-2	TRBJ1-5	TRBD1	-	TGTGCCAGCAGCCAAGTGGACAGGGGGCGCGGGAGCAATCAGCCCCAGCATTTT	CASSQVDRGRGSNQPQHF
TRBV3-1/TRBV3-2	TRBJ2-3	-	-	TGTGCCAGCAGCCCGACAGGTCTGGGGGATGATGCGCAGTATTTT	CASSPTGLGDDAQYF
TRBV20-1	TRBJ1-2	-	few	TGCAGTGCTAGTGGACTGGCCTATGGCTACACCTTC	CSASGLAYGYTF
TRBV6-1	TRBJ2-3	-	-	TGTGCCAGCAGTGAAGTCGTCTCGCGGCATACGCAGTATTTT	CASSEVVSRHTQYF
TRBV19	TRBJ2-2	-	-	TGTGCCAGTAGTTCTAGTTATGACGGGGAGCTGTTTTTT	CASSSSYDGELFF